The clone carrying this T cell receptor beta chain was seen repeatedly, ten times or more. What it binds is not known. This entry belongs to a study of breast tumors, draining lymph nodes, adjacent tissues. Study-wide findings and caveats: Tumor repertoires ranked between lymph nodes and nontumor tissue in diversity, with V and J gene preferences. Luminal-like breast cancer showed significantly greater tumor-nontumor repertoire similarity than basal-like breast cancer did. Data only fit, rather than demonstrated, lymph node origin of most tumor T cells.

The V gene's germline CDR1 is MGHRA and CDR2 YSYEKL. CDR3 size: 17 residues. The V and J ends lost 1 base and 2 bases, in that order; junction bases with no gene match: 10. TCRdb re-analysed the multiplex PCR reads in MiXCR, keeping a single row per CDR3 protein. The sample lists some 100,000 distinct CDR3 sequences; less than 25% were seen once. Samples came from axillary lymph nodes draining the breast cancer. This TCR came from a female donor with breast cancer. Some clones in this sample may be carry-over from other donors' samples. Sequencing was performed on axillary lymph node tissue. The V gene is TRBV4-1, the J gene TRBJ2-7; TRBD2 matches at 8 bases. CDR3 residues: CASSQVSLAGAPYEQYF. CDR3 nucleotides: TGCGCCAGCAGCCAAGTGAGTCTAGCGGGCGCGCCCTACGAGCAGTACTTC.